These 22 T cell receptor beta chains were all obtained from the same sample, sequenced in a study of T-cell reconstitution after alpha-beta-depleted transplantation in children. During its preparation, the TCRbeta library received unique molecular identifiers. MiXCR, run by TCRdb on the PCR reads, gives a single entry per CDR3 protein. The table shows fewer than 550,000 distinct CDR3 sequences, with around 10% occurring only once. The material was PBMCs, mostly from graft donor cells, obtained 180 days after TCRalphabeta/CD19-depleted stem cell transplant. These receptors originate from a female patient aged 2-9 years who had a stem cell transplant for aplastic anemia, so the T cells may come from the graft donor.

This rearrangement joins TRBV5-5 to TRBJ1-2; D not certain. The CDR3 is 14 residues long. V shed 4 bases and J shed 2 bases, with 12 bases lying between them. Germline assignment: CDR1 SGHKS and CDR2 YYEKEE (reference sequence). The CDR3 sequence: CASSNFSRNYGYTF. CDR3 DNA sequence: TGTGCCAGCAGCAACTTTAGCAGGAACTATGGCTACACCTTC.

The chain couples TRBV20-1 to TRBJ2-1; D possibly matches TRBD1 or TRBD2 (5 bases each). The CDR3 runs 18 residues. V was trimmed by 0 bases and J by 0 bases, leaving 18 bases between them. The germline CDR1 and CDR2 sequences are DFQATT and SNEGSKA (reference sequence). The chain's CDR3 is CSARDARWGPLSYNEQFF. The CDR3 bases are TGCAGTGCTAGAGATGCCCGCTGGGGACCACTCTCCTACAATGAGCAGTTCTTC.

CDR3 DNA sequence: TGCAGCGTGGGGACGGCGAACACTGAAGCTTTCTTT. Its protein is CSVGTANTEAFF. The J gene is TRBJ1-1, the V gene TRBV29-1; tentative D call: TRBD1 (5 bases). In germline, CDR1 is SQVTM, CDR2 ANQGSEA. This CDR3 spans 12 amino acids. V was pared by 6 bases and J by 1 base, with 9 bases between.

This clonotype occurred a few times. This rearrangement joins TRBV12-3 or TRBV12-4 to TRBJ2-7, with 10 bases fitting TRBD2. CDR3 size: 14 residues. V lost 6 bases to trimming and J lost 5 bases; unmatched junction nucleotides: 7. The CDR3, as DNA: TGTGCCAGCAGCTCTAGCGGGAGAGGTAACGAGCAGTACGTC. Translation: CASSSSGRGNEQYV.

Ten or more counts support this clonotype. This chain links TRBV18 with TRBJ1-5; D is uncertain. Trimming cost V 5 bases and J 2 bases, with 10 bases left between them. This CDR3 comprises 14 residues. The V gene's germline CDR1 is KGHSH and CDR2 LQKENI. This CDR3 reads CASSGRLGNQPQHF. The DNA for the CDR3 is TGTGCCAGCTCAGGACGTCTTGGCAATCAGCCCCAGCATTTT.

The J gene is TRBJ2-6, the V gene TRBV29-1; weak D call: TRBD2 (6 bases). Germline V gene data show CDR1 as SQVTM and CDR2 as ANQGSEA. The CDR3 extends over 19 amino acids. V was pared by 3 bases and J by 0 bases, with 21 bases between. The CDR3 loop reads CSVDSPHWEANSGANVLTF. The CDR3 DNA follows: TGCAGCGTTGATTCCCCCCATTGGGAGGCTAACTCTGGGGCCAACGTCCTGACTTTC.

This clonotype was picked up a small number of times. The rearrangement joins TRBV20-1 to TRBJ2-5, with D possibly TRBD1 on 7 matching bases. Germline lookup yields CDR1 DFQATT and CDR2 SNEGSKA (reference sequence). The CDR3 runs to 17 residues. V gave up 3 bases and J gave up 4 bases, with 24 bases separating them. Written as DNA, the CDR3 is TGCAGTGCTAGGGAGGGGGTCGGCAGGGGGAATGGAGAGACCCAGTACTTC. It is translated as CSAREGVGRGNGETQYF.

The rearrangement uses TRBV14 and TRBJ2-5; D unclear. The CDR3 has 14 amino acids. Trimming stripped 3 bases from V and 2 bases from J, with 10 bases between. The germline CDR1 and CDR2 sequences are SGHDN and FVKESK. CDR3 sequence reads: CASSHWTVQETQYF. CDR3 nucleotide sequence: TGTGCCAGCAGCCACTGGACGGTACAAGAGACCCAGTACTTC.

Regarding this clonotype: Here the CDR3 omits its conserved ending phenylalanine or tryptophan, so a read error is the likely source. This rearrangement joins TRBV7-2 to TRBJ2-5, with D perhaps assigned TRBD1 or TRBD2 (6 bases each). CDR1 is SGHTA and CDR2 is FQGNSA in the germline V gene. The CDR3 consists of 13 residues. V lost 5 bases, J lost 5 bases, and 12 bases lay in between. The CDR3 nucleotides read TGTGCCAGCAGCCCTAGGGGGGACGAGACCCAGTACTTG. Translation: CASSPRGDETQYL.

The chain recombines TRBV24-1 with TRBJ2-1, with TRBD2 identical over 7 bases. V shed 5 bases and J 3 bases; nucleotides not matched to a gene: 9. CDR1 and CDR2 (germline): KGHDR, SFDVKD. This CDR3 comprises 16 residues. Here the CDR3 DNA reads TGTGCCACCAGTGCCCCGCGGGCGGGAGTCTACAATGAGCAGTTCTTC. Its protein is CATSAPRAGVYNEQFF.

The CDR3: CATKAASYNEQFF. DNA of the CDR3: TGTGCCACCAAGGCGGCTTCCTACAATGAGCAGTTCTTC. The chain carries TRBV24-1 and TRBJ2-1; D gene ambiguous. V lost 8 bases, J lost 1 base, and 8 bases lay in between. Germline V gene data show CDR1 as KGHDR and CDR2 as SFDVKD. This CDR3 has 13 residues.

In its sample, this clonotype was seen many times. The rearrangement links TRBV15 to TRBJ2-7; TRBD1 agrees at 10 bases. CDR1 and CDR2 (germline): LNHNV, YYDKDF (reference sequence). The J segment lost 4 bases and the V segment lost 4 bases, leaving 10 bases of the junction unmatched. This CDR3 is 16 amino acids long. The CDR3 bases are TGTGCCACCAGCAAAGCCGGGACAGGGGCCAGATACGAGCAGTACTTC. It yields the protein CATSKAGTGARYEQYF.

This clonotype occurred many times. The chain has TRBV28 and TRBJ2-1; possible D gene TRBD2, 7 bases. The length of the CDR3 is 14 residues. The germline V gene encodes CDR1 MDHEN and CDR2 SYDVKM. Trimming took 5 bases from V and 8 from J, leaving 16 bases between them. The CDR3 loop is CASSPLGGQDEQFF. In DNA form, the CDR3 reads TGTGCCAGCAGTCCTCTCGGGGGGCAAGATGAGCAGTTCTTC.

This clonotype was counted a few times. This sequence joins TRBV14 and TRBJ1-5; no clear D gene. The V gene's germline CDR1 is SGHDN and CDR2 FVKESK. The CDR3 consists of 12 residues. V was cut by 4 bases and J by 9 bases, with 10 bases left in between. CDR3 protein: CASSLSLGPQHF. In DNA, the CDR3 is TGTGCCAGCAGCCTCTCTCTAGGGCCCCAGCATTTT.

This clonotype was detected only a few times. This sequence joins TRBV6-5 and TRBJ2-1; D remains unclear. CDR3 length: 13 residues. Germline CDR1 MNHEY, CDR2 SVGAGI. The V gene lost 3 bases and the J gene lost 6 bases, with 9 bases spanning the gap. The CDR3 bases are TGTGCCAGCAGTTATTGGGTCGGCAATGAGCAGTTCTTC. Translated, it gives CASSYWVGNEQFF.

The CDR3 here is CSVGGGGPPDYGYTF. The CDR3, as DNA: TGCAGCGTTGGAGGGGGGGGTCCCCCCGACTATGGCTACACCTTC. The chain couples TRBV29-1 to TRBJ1-2; D is possibly TRBD1 (6 bases). The CDR3 covers 15 residues. V was trimmed by 4 bases and J by 3 bases, leaving 18 bases between them. Germline V gene data show CDR1 as SQVTM and CDR2 as ANQGSEA.

This rearrangement joins TRBV4-2 to TRBJ1-5; TRBD1 might be the D (5 bases). V was clipped by 2 bases and J by 2 bases, with 13 bases between them. CDR1 LGHNA and CDR2 YNFKEQ come from the germline V gene. This CDR3 comprises 16 residues. CDR3 sequence: CASSQSYQGGNQPQHF. CDR3 sequence (DNA): TGTGCCAGCAGCCAAAGCTATCAGGGAGGCAATCAGCCCCAGCATTTT.

The chain employs TRBV6-1 and TRBJ2-7, with a possible D match to TRBD1 (6 bases). The V end lost 4 bases, the J end lost 5 bases, and 15 bases lay between the germline ends. The germline V gene encodes CDR1 MNHNS and CDR2 SASEGT. The CDR3 consists of 14 residues. The CDR3 here is CASSAGVGRNEQYF. The CDR3, as DNA: TGTGCCAGCAGTGCAGGGGTTGGGAGAAACGAGCAGTACTTC.

CDR3 coding DNA: TGCAGCGTTGTCGGCCCCGGAGGAGACAATGAGCAGTTCTTC. It yields the protein CSVVGPGGDNEQFF. V gene TRBV29-1 combines with J gene TRBJ2-1; D is possibly TRBD2 (5 bases). Per germline, CDR1 SQVTM and CDR2 ANQGSEA. This CDR3 is 14 amino acids long. Trimming pared 4 bases from V and 5 bases from J, leaving 15 bases between.

The J gene is TRBJ2-1, the V gene TRBV4-1; 14 bases line up with TRBD2. Germline V gene data show CDR1 as MGHRA and CDR2 as YSYEKL. Losses at the gene ends were 4 bases for V and 9 bases for J; bases not matched to a gene: 14. The CDR3 totals 18 residues. CDR3 in amino acids: CASSLIGLAGGRDSEQFF. CDR3 DNA sequence: TGCGCCAGCAGCCTAATAGGACTAGCGGGAGGTCGGGACAGTGAGCAGTTCTTC.

This clonotype was recorded a few times. The rearrangement links TRBV6-2 or TRBV6-3 to TRBJ2-2; D gene unclear. The CDR3 covers 16 residues. V was shortened by 6 bases and J by 3 bases, with 17 bases between the two germline ends. From germline, CDR1 is MNHEY and CDR2 SVGEGT. CDR3 bases: TGTGCCAGCAGCCCGCAAACCCGGCAATACACCGGGGAGCTGTTTTTT. This encodes CASSPQTRQYTGELFF.

This rearrangement joins TRBV7-2 to TRBJ2-5; TRBD1 matches 11 bases. CDR1 is SGHTA, CDR2 FQGNSA, per germline. The CDR3 has 15 amino acids. Trimming removed 5 bases from V and 2 bases from J; junction bases left unmatched: 4. CDR3 DNA: TGTGCCAGCAGCGTGGACAGGGGGCGGCAAGAGACCCAGTACTTC. The encoded protein is CASSVDRGRQETQYF.